This TCR beta chain was documented in a study of shared clonotypes between healthy human individuals. Study overall: Per donor, three plates held CD4 naive cells, three held CD4 memory, two held CD8 naive and one held CD8 memory. Whole-study results and caveats: Clonotypes not shared had lower generation probabilities than those common to all four donors. Richness estimates generally favored naive over memory subsets. The represented genetic and exposure-history diversity was limited by the small number of donors.

Libraries were prepared by immunoSEQ multiplex PCR; TCRdb keeps only in-frame clonotypes and omits some of them. The sample lists roughly 2 million clones; 95% were seen once. CDR1 SQVTM and CDR2 ANQGSEA come from the germline V gene. The CDR3 length is 14 residues. V lost 7 bases and J lost 2; bases outside the gene matches: 7. This clone has a single count. Antigen: not known. Sample: naive CD4+ T cells sorted from blood. The subset was: CD45RA+ positively selected. The TCR comes from a man aged 18 to 35 in good health. This chain uses TRBV29-1 with TRBJ2-5; 10 bases map to TRBD1. CDR3 nucleotides: TGCAGCGCAGGGGACAGGGGCCTTCAAGAGACCCAGTACTTC. Translation gives CSAGDRGLQETQYF.